The T cell receptor (beta chain) described here comes from a study of radiotherapy plus CTLA-4 blockade in lung cancer. Lung cancer patients with chemo-refractory metastatic non-small-cell disease were given focal radiation plus CTLA-4 blockade with ipilimumab. Sequenced by immunoSEQ multiplex PCR; TCRdb stores in-frame clones only, minus some. The profile shows about 39,000 clones, 79% of them singletons. CDR3 length: 13 residues. The germline V gene has CDR1 SGHRS and CDR2 YFSETQ. V lost 0 bases and J lost 6, with 4 bases in between. The sequenced sample was peripheral blood, obtained from a patient treated with radiotherapy plus ipilimumab. The J gene is TRBJ1-6, the V gene TRBV5-1; no definite D call. This TCR was recovered from a human donor with non-small cell lung cancer that progressed on radiotherapy plus ipilimumab. CDR3 bases: TGCGCCAGCAGCTTGGAACTTAATTCACCCCTCCACTTT. Translated: CASSLELNSPLHF.